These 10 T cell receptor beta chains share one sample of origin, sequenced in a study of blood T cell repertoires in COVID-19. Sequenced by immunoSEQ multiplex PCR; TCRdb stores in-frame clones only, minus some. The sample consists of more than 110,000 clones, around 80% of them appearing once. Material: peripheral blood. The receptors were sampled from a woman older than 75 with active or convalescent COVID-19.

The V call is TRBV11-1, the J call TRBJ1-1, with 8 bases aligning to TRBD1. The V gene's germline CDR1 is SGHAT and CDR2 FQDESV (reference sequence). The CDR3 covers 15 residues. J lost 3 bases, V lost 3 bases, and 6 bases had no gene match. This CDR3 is CASSFSDRDYTEAFF. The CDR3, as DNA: TGTGCCAGCAGCTTCTCGGACAGGGATTACACTGAAGCTTTCTTT.

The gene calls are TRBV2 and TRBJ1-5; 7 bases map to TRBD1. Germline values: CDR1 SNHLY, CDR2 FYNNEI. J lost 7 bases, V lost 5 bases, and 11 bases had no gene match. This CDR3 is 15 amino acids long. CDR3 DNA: TGTGCCAGCAGTCCAAGACAGGGCTCGGGGCAGCCCCAGCATTTT. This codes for CASSPRQGSGQPQHF.

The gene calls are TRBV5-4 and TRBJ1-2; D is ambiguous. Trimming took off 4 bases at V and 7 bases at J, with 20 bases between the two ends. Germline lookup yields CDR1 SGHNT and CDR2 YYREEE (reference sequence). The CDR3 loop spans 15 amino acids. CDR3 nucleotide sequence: TGTGCCAGCAGCCTCGGAGGATTTCTTGGGAGTGGCTACACCTTC. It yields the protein CASSLGGFLGSGYTF.

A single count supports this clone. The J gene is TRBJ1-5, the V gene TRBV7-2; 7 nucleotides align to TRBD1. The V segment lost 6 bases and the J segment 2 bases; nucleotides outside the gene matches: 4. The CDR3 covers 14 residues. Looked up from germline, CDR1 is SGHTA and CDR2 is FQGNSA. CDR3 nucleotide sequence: TGTGCCAGCAGGCCCGGGACAGGCAATCAGCCCCAGCATTTT. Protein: CASRPGTGNQPQHF.

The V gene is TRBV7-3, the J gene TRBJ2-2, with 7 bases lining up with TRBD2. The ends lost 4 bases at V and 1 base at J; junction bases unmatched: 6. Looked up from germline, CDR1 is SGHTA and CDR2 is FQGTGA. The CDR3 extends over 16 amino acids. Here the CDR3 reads CASSSRRGKNTGELFF. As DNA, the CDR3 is TGTGCCAGCAGCTCGCGGCGGGGGAAGAACACCGGGGAGCTGTTTTTT.

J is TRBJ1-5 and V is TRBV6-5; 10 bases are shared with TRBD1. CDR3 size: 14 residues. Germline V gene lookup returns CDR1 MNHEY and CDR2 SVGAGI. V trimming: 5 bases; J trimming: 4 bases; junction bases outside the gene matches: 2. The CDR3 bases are TGTGCCAGCAGTCTGGGACAGGGGAATCAGCCCCAGCATTTT. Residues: CASSLGQGNQPQHF.

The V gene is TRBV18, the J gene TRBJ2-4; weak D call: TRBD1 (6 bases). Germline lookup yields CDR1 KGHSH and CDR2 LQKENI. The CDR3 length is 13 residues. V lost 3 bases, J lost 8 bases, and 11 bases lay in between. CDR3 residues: CASSPNRADIQYF. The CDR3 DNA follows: TGTGCCAGCTCACCCAACAGGGCGGACATTCAGTACTTC.

Here the CDR3 reads CASSPAGGGTNEKLFF. The CDR3 region has the DNA TGTGCCAGCAGTCCCGCTGGAGGGGGCACGAATGAAAAACTGTTTTTT. This chain uses TRBV28 with TRBJ1-4, with TRBD1 identical over 7 bases. The V gene's germline CDR1 is MDHEN and CDR2 SYDVKM. The CDR3 covers 16 residues. V lost 5 bases, J lost 5 bases, and 11 bases stayed unmatched.

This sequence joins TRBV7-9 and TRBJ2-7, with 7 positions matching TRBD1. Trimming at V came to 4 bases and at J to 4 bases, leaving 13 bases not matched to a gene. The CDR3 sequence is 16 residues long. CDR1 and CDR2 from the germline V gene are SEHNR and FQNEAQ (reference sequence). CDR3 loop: CASSYLAGTERYEQYF. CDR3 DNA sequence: TGTGCCAGCAGCTACCTTGCCGGGACAGAGCGATACGAGCAGTACTTC.

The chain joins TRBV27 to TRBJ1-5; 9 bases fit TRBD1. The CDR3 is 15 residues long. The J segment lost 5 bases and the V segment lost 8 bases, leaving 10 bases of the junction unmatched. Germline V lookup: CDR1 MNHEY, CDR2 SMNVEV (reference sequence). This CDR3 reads CASGTPGTGHQPQHF. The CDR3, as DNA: TGTGCCAGCGGAACTCCCGGGACAGGGCATCAGCCCCAGCATTTT.